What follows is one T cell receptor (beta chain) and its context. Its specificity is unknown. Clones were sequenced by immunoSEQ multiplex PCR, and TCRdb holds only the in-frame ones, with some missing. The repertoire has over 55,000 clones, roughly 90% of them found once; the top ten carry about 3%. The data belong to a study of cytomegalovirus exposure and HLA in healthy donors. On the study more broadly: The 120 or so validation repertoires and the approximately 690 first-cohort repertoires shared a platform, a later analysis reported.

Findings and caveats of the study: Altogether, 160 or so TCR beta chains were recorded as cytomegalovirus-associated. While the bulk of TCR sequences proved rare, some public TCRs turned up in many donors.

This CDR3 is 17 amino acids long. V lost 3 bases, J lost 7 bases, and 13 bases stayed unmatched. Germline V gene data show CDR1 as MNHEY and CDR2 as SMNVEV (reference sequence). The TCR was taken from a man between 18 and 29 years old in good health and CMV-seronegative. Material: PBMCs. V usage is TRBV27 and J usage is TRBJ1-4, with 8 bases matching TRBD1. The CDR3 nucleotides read TGTGCCAGCAGTTTCGGGACAGGATTACGGAGCGGTGAAAAACTGTTTTTT. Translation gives CASSFGTGLRSGEKLFF.